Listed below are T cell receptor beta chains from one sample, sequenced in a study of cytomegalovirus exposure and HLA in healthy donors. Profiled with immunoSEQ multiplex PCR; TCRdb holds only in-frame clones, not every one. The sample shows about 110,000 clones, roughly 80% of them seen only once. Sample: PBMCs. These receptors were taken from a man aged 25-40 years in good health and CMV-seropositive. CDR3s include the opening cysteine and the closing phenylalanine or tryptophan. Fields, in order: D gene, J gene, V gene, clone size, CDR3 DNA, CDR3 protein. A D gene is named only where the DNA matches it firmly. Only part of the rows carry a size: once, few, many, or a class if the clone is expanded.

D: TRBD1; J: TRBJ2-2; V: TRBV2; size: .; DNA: TGTGCCAGCAGCGCCACAGGGGACACCGGGGAGCTGTTTTTT; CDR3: CASSATGDTGELFF
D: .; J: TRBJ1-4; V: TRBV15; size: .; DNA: TGTGCCACCAGTAGAGAACGGGCAGGGTCTAATGAAAAACTGTTTTTT; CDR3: CATSRERAGSNEKLFF
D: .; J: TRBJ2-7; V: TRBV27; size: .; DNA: TGTGCCAGCGGGCGGGACGGCGTTTACTACGAGCAGTACTTC; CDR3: CASGRDGVYYEQYF
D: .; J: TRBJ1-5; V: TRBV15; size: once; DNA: TGTGCCACCAGCAGAGTCTGGGAGGGGTCTCAGCCCCAGCATTTT; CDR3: CATSRVWEGSQPQHF
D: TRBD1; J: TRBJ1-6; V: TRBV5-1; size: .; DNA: TGCGCCAGCAGCTTGGAAATGGGGGACAGCTATAATTCACCCCTCCACTTT; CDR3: CASSLEMGDSYNSPLHF
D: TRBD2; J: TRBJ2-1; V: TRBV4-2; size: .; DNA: TGTGCCAGCAGCCAAGACGGGGGGAATGAGCAGTTCTTC; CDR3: CASSQDGGNEQFF
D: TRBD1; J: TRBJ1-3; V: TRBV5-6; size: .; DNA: TGTGCCAGCAGCCTCGGACAGGTGCCCTCTGGAAACACCATATATTTT; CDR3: CASSLGQVPSGNTIYF
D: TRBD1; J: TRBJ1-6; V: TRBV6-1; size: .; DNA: TGTGCCAGCAGTTTCACAGGGGGCGCAATGTCACCCCTCCACTTT; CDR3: CASSFTGGAMSPLHF
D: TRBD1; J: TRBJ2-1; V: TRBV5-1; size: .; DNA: TGCGCCAGCAGCTTACAGACAGGGGGCAGGGATGAGCAGTTCTTC; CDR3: CASSLQTGGRDEQFF
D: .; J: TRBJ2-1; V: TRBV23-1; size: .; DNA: TGCGCCAGCAGTCAAGCCGGGGTGGTTGGGAACAATGAGCAGTTCTTC; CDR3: CASSQAGVVGNNEQFF
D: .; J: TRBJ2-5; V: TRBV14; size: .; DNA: TGTGCCAGCAGCCAACACGGGGGATCGGAGACCCAGTACTTC; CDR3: CASSQHGGSETQYF
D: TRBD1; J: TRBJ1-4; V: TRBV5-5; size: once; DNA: TGTGCCAGCAGCTTGGGGACAGGGTATGAAAAACTGTTTTTT; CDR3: CASSLGTGYEKLFF
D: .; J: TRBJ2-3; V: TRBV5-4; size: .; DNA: TGTGCCAGCGCGGGGAGCGTCACTAGCACAGATACGCAGTATTTT; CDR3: CASAGSVTSTDTQYF
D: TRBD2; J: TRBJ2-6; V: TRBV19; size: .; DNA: TGTGCCAGTAGTAGCCAGCGGGAGGGTCATCCTTCTGGGGCCAACGTCCTGACTTTC; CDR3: CASSSQREGHPSGANVLTF
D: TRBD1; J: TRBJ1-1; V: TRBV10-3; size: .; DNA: TGTGCCACCACCGGACAGGGGGCGGACACTGAAGCTTTCTTT; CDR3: CATTGQGADTEAFF
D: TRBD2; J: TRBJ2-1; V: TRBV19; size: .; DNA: TGTGCCAGTAGTATAGCCGGGACTAGCGGGAGCGGCGAGCAGTTCTTC; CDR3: CASSIAGTSGSGEQFF
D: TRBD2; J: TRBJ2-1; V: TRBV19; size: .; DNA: TGTGCCAGTAGTATACTAGCGGCTACTTACAATGAGCAGTTCTTC; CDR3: CASSILAATYNEQFF
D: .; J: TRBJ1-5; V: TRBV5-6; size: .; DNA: TGTGCCAGCAGCCTCGGAGGGCTTCAGCCCCAGCATTTT; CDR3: CASSLGGLQPQHF
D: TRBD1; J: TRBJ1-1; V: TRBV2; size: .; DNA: TGTGCCAGCAGTGATCCGGGACAGGCGAACACTGAAGCTTTCTTT; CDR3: CASSDPGQANTEAFF
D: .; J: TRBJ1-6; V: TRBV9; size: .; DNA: TGTGCCAGCAGCGTACGCAGGGATAATTCACCCCTCCACTTT; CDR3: CASSVRRDNSPLHF
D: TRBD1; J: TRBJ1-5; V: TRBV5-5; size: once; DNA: TGTGCCAGCAGCTTTGGGACAGTTCGTCAGCCCCAGCATTTT; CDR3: CASSFGTVRQPQHF
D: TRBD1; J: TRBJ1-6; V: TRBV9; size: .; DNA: TGTGCCAGCAGCGTAGGGACAGGGGATAATTCACCCCTCCACTTT; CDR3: CASSVGTGDNSPLHF
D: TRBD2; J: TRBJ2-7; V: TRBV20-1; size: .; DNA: TGCAGTGCTGGGGAGGGCGAGCAGTACTTC; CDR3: CSAGEGEQYF
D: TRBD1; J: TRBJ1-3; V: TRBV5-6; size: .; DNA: TGTGCCAGCAGCATGGGACAGGGAGGAAACACCATATATTTT; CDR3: CASSMGQGGNTIYF
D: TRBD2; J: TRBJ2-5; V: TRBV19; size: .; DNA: TGTGCCAGTAGTACCCGGCTAGCGGGAGACCCAGAGACCCAGTACTTC; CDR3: CASSTRLAGDPETQYF
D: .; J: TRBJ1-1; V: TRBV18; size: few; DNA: TGTGCCAGCTCACCACTCAGCGAGAACACTGAAGCTTTCTTT; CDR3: CASSPLSENTEAFF
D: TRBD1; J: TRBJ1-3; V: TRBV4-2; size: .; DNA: TGTGCCAGCAGCCAGTGGACAGGGGGCCCTAGCGGAAACACCATATATTTT; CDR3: CASSQWTGGPSGNTIYF
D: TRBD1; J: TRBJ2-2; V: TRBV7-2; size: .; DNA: TGTGCCAGCAGCCCATCCGGGACAGTGAACACCGGGGAGCTGTTTTTT; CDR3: CASSPSGTVNTGELFF
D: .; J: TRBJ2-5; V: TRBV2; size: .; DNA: TGTGCCAGCAGTGAGGGGGCGCGAGGAGAGACCCAGTACTTC; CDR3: CASSEGARGETQYF
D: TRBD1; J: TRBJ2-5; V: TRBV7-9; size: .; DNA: TGTGCCAGCAGCCTATGGGACAGGGGGGTTGTAGAGACCCAGTACTTC; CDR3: CASSLWDRGVVETQYF
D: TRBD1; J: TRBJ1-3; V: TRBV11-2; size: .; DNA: TGTGCCAGCTGCCCAACAGGGGTAGACACCATATATTTT; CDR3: CASCPTGVDTIYF
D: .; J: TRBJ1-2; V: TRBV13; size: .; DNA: TGTGCCAGCAGCCTCCGGGAGGGGACTTATGGCTACACCTTC; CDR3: CASSLREGTYGYTF